These T cell receptor beta chains were read from a single sample in a study of beta chain features in type 1 diabetes. Using immunoSEQ multiplex PCR, the repertoire was profiled, and TCRdb retains in-frame clones only, with some absent. The sample lists some 410,000 clones, about 15% occurring once. The material sequenced was naive CD4+ T cells from blood. All receptors derive from a young man in good health. Both conserved end residues are part of each CDR3. The D gene is left open where the match is weak. Not all rows give a size; the values are once, few, many and, for expanded clones, a class.

clone size,D gene,J gene,V gene,CDR3 DNA,CDR3 protein
few,.,TRBJ2-5,TRBV7-9,TGTGCCAGCAGCCCGTTCGGGGGCTCGCTACAAGAGACCCAGTACTTC,CASSPFGGSLQETQYF
.,.,TRBJ2-4,TRBV9,TGTGCCAGCAGCAGAGGTAGCGGTGCCAAAAACATTCAGTACTTC,CASSRGSGAKNIQYF
.,.,TRBJ1-5,TRBV9,TGTGCCAGCTCGGTAGGGACTGGTAATCAGCCCCAGCATTTT,CASSVGTGNQPQHF
few,.,TRBJ1-6,TRBV25-1,TGTGCCAGCAGTGAATTGCGAGCAGAATCACCCCTCCACTTT,CASSELRAESPLHF
.,.,TRBJ1-1,TRBV30,TGTGCCTGGAGTGTTGGCCCCGGAGGAAACACTGAAGCTTTCTTT,CAWSVGPGGNTEAFF
once,.,TRBJ2-1,TRBV5-6,TGTGCCAGCAGCTTGATCCAAAAGGGGGGTGAGCAGTTCTTC,CASSLIQKGGEQFF
few,TRBD2,TRBJ2-5,TRBV2,TGTGCCAGCAGCGTAGAAGCGGGAGTAGAGACCCAGTACTTC,CASSVEAGVETQYF
.,.,TRBJ1-5,TRBV9,TGTGCCAGCAGCGTTGCCGAAAATCAGCCCCAGCATTTT,CASSVAENQPQHF
few,TRBD2,TRBJ2-7,TRBV4-3,TGCGCCAGCAGCCAAGTGGCTAGCGGCACCTACGAGCAGTACTTC,CASSQVASGTYEQYF
.,TRBD2,TRBJ2-1,TRBV5-1,TGCGCCAGCAGCTTGGGACTAGCGGGAGCGGTCAATGAGCAGTTCTTC,CASSLGLAGAVNEQFF
.,TRBD2,TRBJ2-5,TRBV2,TGTGCCAGCAGTGAAACAGCGGGAGGTTTTGAGACCCAGTACTTC,CASSETAGGFETQYF
few,.,TRBJ1-2,TRBV11-3,TGTGCCAGCAGCTTAGCCATGCGGGATGGAGACTATGGCTACACCTTC,CASSLAMRDGDYGYTF
.,TRBD1,TRBJ2-3,TRBV10-3,TGTGCCATCAGCCCGGGACAGGGTGCAGATACGCAGTATTTT,CAISPGQGADTQYF
.,.,TRBJ2-5,TRBV2,TGTGCCAGCAGTGAACGGGGGCAGTCGCTCGAGACCCAGTACTTC,CASSERGQSLETQYF
.,.,TRBJ1-2,TRBV19,TGTGCCAGTAGTAGCCGGACGGCTAACTATGGCTACACCTTC,CASSSRTANYGYTF
few,TRBD2,TRBJ2-5,TRBV29-1,TGCAGCGTCGACCTAGCGGGGGGGGAGACCCAGTACTTC,CSVDLAGGETQYF
.,.,TRBJ2-1,TRBV10-3,TGTGCCATCACTCCAGCGGTATACAATGAGCAGTTCTTC,CAITPAVYNEQFF
.,.,TRBJ1-1,TRBV6-5,TGTGCCAGCAGTGGCCTATCCAGCTCTGAAGCTTTCTTT,CASSGLSSSEAFF
few,TRBD1,TRBJ1-4,TRBV7-2,TGTGCCAGCAGCCCGCGACAGGGGTCGGGTGAAAAACTGTTTTTT,CASSPRQGSGEKLFF
few,.,TRBJ1-5,TRBV9,TGTGCCAGCAGCGTAGGAATGTGGTTGGATCAGCCCCAGCATTTT,CASSVGMWLDQPQHF
.,.,TRBJ2-1,TRBV18,TGTGCCAGCTCACCGGCCCTTAGTTCCGCCCAGTTCTTC,CASSPALSSAQFF
few,.,TRBJ2-6,TRBV5-4,TGTGCCAGCAGCTTGCTATCTGGGGCCAACGTCCTGACTTTC,CASSLLSGANVLTF
few,.,TRBJ2-5,TRBV20-1,TGCAGTGCTATGCTGGGGGAGACCCAGTACTTC,CSAMLGETQYF
few,.,TRBJ1-2,TRBV4-3,TGCGCCAGCAGCCAAGGAGGTAGAGCTGCTAACTATGGCTACACCTTC,CASSQGGRAANYGYTF
few,.,TRBJ2-2,TRBV30,TGTGCCTGGAGTTTGAGGCGGAGGGTTGAAACCGGGGAGCTGTTTTTT,CAWSLRRRVETGELFF
few,.,TRBJ2-6,TRBV7-6,TGTGCCAGCACCTCCAGGGCCCGCGGGCTGGGTGCTGGGGTCCTGACTTTC,CASTSRARGLGAGVLTF
.,.,TRBJ2-5,TRBV5-1,TGCGCCAGCAGCCCGACGCAAGAGACCCAGTACTTC,CASSPTQETQYF
few,TRBD2,TRBJ2-1,TRBV4-3,TGCGCCAGCAGCCAAGGCCTAGGACTAGCGGGAGTAAATGAGCAGTTCTTC,CASSQGLGLAGVNEQFF
.,.,TRBJ2-7,TRBV6-5,TGTGCCAGCACTTCAGGAAGGAGCGGATCCTACGAGCAGTACTTC,CASTSGRSGSYEQYF
few,TRBD2,TRBJ2-1,TRBV2,TGTGCCAGCGAGGAACCGGGACTAGCGCTTTACAATGAGCAGTTCTTC,CASEEPGLALYNEQFF
few,.,TRBJ2-1,TRBV14,TGTGCCAGCAGCCAAGCCAGGGAAAAGCGGTTCTTC,CASSQAREKRFF
few,.,TRBJ2-3,TRBV30,TGTGCCTGGAGTGCTGTAACCTCTAGCACAGATACGCAGTATTTT,CAWSAVTSSTDTQYF
.,TRBD1,TRBJ1-2,TRBV25-1,TGTGCCAGTAAGGACAGGAGCTATGGCTACACCTTC,CASKDRSYGYTF
few,.,TRBJ2-5,TRBV7-2,TGTGCCAGCACCTCCTTTGTGACGGAGACCCAGTACTTC,CASTSFVTETQYF
few,.,TRBJ1-1,TRBV4-1,TGCGCCAGCAGCCAAGATGGACAGACTGAAGCTTTCTTT,CASSQDGQTEAFF
.,.,TRBJ2-5,TRBV7-2,TGTGCCAGGCGGGGTGACGGGATGGCCCAGTACTTC,CARRGDGMAQYF
few,.,TRBJ2-3,TRBV14,TGTGCCAGCAGCCAAGATCCGGGGACGCAGTATTTT,CASSQDPGTQYF
.,.,TRBJ2-5,TRBV7-7,TGTGCCAGCAGCTCCCAAAGGGGTTACCAAGAGACCCAGTACTTC,CASSSQRGYQETQYF
few,.,TRBJ1-6,TRBV7-9,TGTGCCAGCAGCCAGTCTCGTCAGCAAAATTCACCCCTCCACTTT,CASSQSRQQNSPLHF
.,.,TRBJ2-5,TRBV6-6,TGTGCCAGCAGAGCTAGCGCCCAAGAGACCCAGTACTTC,CASRASAQETQYF
few,TRBD1,TRBJ2-1,TRBV4-1,TGCGCCAGCAGCCAAAATACAGGGGTGGCTGAGCAGTTCTTC,CASSQNTGVAEQFF
few,TRBD2,TRBJ2-5,TRBV5-4,TGTGCCAGCAGCTTGGGGGGACTAGCGGGGCAAGAGACCCAGTACTTC,CASSLGGLAGQETQYF
.,.,TRBJ1-1,TRBV5-1,TGCGCCAGCAGCACCGACAGGAGATACACTGAAGCTTTCTTT,CASSTDRRYTEAFF
.,TRBD2,TRBJ2-5,TRBV5-4,TGTGCCAGCAGGCCTCGGACTAGCCTTGAGACCCAGTACTTC,CASRPRTSLETQYF
.,TRBD1,TRBJ1-5,TRBV10-3,TGTGCCACTGGACAGGGCATAGATCAGCCCCAGCATTTT,CATGQGIDQPQHF
few,TRBD1,TRBJ2-3,TRBV7-2,TGTGCCAGCAGCCCCCGGACAGGGGGATATAGCACAGATACGCAGTATTTT,CASSPRTGGYSTDTQYF
.,TRBD1,TRBJ1-1,TRBV29-1,TGCAGCGTTGAAGGGAGGACAGGAAACACTGAAGCTTTCTTT,CSVEGRTGNTEAFF
.,.,TRBJ2-1,TRBV4-3,TGCGCCAGCGGGGCTAGAAATGAGCAGTTCTTC,CASGARNEQFF
.,TRBD1,TRBJ1-2,TRBV29-1,TGCAGCCTGACGACAGGGATCGATGGCTACACCTTC,CSLTTGIDGYTF
.,.,TRBJ2-5,TRBV7-2,TGTGCCAGCAGCCAAGAGACCCAGTACTTC,CASSQETQYF
.,.,TRBJ2-1,TRBV7-9,TGTGCCAGCAGCGCGGGGAGCTCCTACAATGAGCAGTTCTTC,CASSAGSSYNEQFF
.,.,TRBJ2-1,TRBV28,TGTGCCACCCACTCGGGGTTCAATGAGCAGTTCTTC,CATHSGFNEQFF
.,TRBD1,TRBJ1-2,TRBV7-2,TGTGCCAGCAGTTATACGGGACAGCGAGGTGGCTACACCTTC,CASSYTGQRGGYTF
.,.,TRBJ2-1,TRBV19,TGTGCCAGTAGTCTCGAGGGGGGCCGACCCTACAATGAGCAGTTCTTC,CASSLEGGRPYNEQFF
few,TRBD2,TRBJ2-5,TRBV2,TGTGCCAGCATTAGCGGGAGGGCCTTGAGCCAAGAGACCCAGTACTTC,CASISGRALSQETQYF
few,.,TRBJ2-2,TRBV6-6,TGTGCCAGCATGTTGAGGGCTACCGGGGAGCTGTTTTTT,CASMLRATGELFF
few,.,TRBJ2-4,TRBV7-9,TGTGCCAGCAGCCAAAGGGGCGGTGGAAGGTTCTTC,CASSQRGGGRFF
few,.,TRBJ2-1,TRBV25-1,TGTGCCAGCAGTAGTTCCCGGAGGGGTGAGCAGTTCTTC,CASSSSRRGEQFF
.,.,TRBJ2-2,TRBV30,TGTGCCTGGAGCGTCCGGGACCGTTGGTCCGGGGAGCTGTTTTTT,CAWSVRDRWSGELFF